The text below deals with one T cell receptor (beta chain). The CDR3 totals 12 residues. The V and J ends lost 4 bases and 7 bases respectively, with 8 bases between them. Per the germline V gene, CDR1 is KGHSH and CDR2 is LQKENI. This specimen comes from a study of cytomegalovirus exposure and HLA in healthy donors. Vbeta (60) and Jbeta (13) primers were used in the PCR. Study processing details: Roughly 11 million shared chains were among around 80 million unique TCR beta chains counted in a later analysis. Libraries were prepared by immunoSEQ multiplex PCR; TCRdb keeps only in-frame clonotypes and omits some of them. That table furnishes V, J and clone size, whereas the DNA furnished D and trimming. This sample has about 130,000 clones, with more than 80% found just once.

This clonotype was sampled from a woman in her 30s in good health and CMV-seropositive. The V call is TRBV18, the J call TRBJ2-1, with D possibly being TRBD1 (5 bases). The sequencing sample was made of PBMCs. The CDR3 protein is CASSLRVNEQFF. For the CDR3, the DNA is TGTGCCAGCTCACTCAGGGTGAATGAGCAGTTCTTC.